This T cell receptor (beta chain) was sequenced for a study of T cell changes during pregnancy in multiple sclerosis. Germline loops: CDR1 SGDLS, CDR2 YYNGEE. This CDR3 is 15 amino acids long. Trimming left V 4 bases short and J 5 bases short, with 18 bases between. Data came from immunoSEQ multiplex PCR; TCRdb stores just in-frame clones and leaves some out. This table holds roughly 90,000 clones, almost 95% found once. The sequenced sample was peripheral blood, obtained in the third trimester of pregnancy. V gene TRBV9 combines with J gene TRBJ1-1; perhaps TRBD1 as D (6 bases). The source is a female donor with multiple sclerosis, enrolled in a pregnancy study. CDR3 DNA: TGTGCCAGCAGCCCCGCAGGGGAATCGTTTACTGAAGCTTTCTTT. Its translation is CASSPAGESFTEAFF.